The next 5 T cell receptor beta chains were all read from a single sample in a study of response to subunit inactivated influenza vaccine. TCRdb re-derived calls from the RT-PCR reads in MiXCR, one entry per CDR3 protein. The sample lists almost 600,000 distinct CDR3 sequences, 13% to 15% occurring once. The sequences come from PBMCs from blood, collected approximately 13 days after vaccination. The receptors stem from a man aged 45-60 years who received an inactivated influenza vaccine.

The sample holds a few counts of this clonotype. The chain carries TRBV14 and TRBJ1-1; TRBD1 agrees at 7 bases. The CDR3 has 15 amino acids. The V and J ends lost 4 bases and 2 bases, in that order; junction bases with no gene match: 7. The V gene's germline CDR1 is SGHDN and CDR2 FVKESK. The DNA of the CDR3 is TGTGCCAGCAGCCTTGACAGGGCGTTTAACACTGAAGCTTTCTTT. Protein: CASSLDRAFNTEAFF.

This clonotype was observed many times. The CDR3 region has the DNA TGCAGTGCTAGAGAACAGGGGCAGTTCTTTCAGCCCCAGCATTTT. This translates into CSAREQGQFFQPQHF. The chain is built from TRBV20-1 and TRBJ1-5; 7 positions agree with TRBD1. V lost 0 bases to trimming and J lost 6 bases; unmatched junction nucleotides: 8. Germline V gives CDR1 DFQATT, CDR2 SNEGSKA (reference sequence). The CDR3 consists of 15 residues.

This clonotype has more than one count but fewer than ten. The chain carries TRBV11-2 and TRBJ2-5; D is unclear. Per the germline V gene, CDR1 is SGHAT and CDR2 is FQNNGV. Between the trimmed V and J ends, which lost 5 bases and 2 bases, there was a span of 9 bases. This CDR3 comprises 13 residues. CDR3 residues: CASSDSGQETQYF. The CDR3 DNA reads as TGTGCCAGCAGCGACTCCGGGCAAGAGACCCAGTACTTC.

In its sample, this clonotype was seen a few times. This chain links TRBV7-9 with TRBJ1-4; D might be TRBD1 (5 bases). The V gene's germline CDR1 is SEHNR and CDR2 FQNEAQ (reference sequence). The CDR3 has 15 residues. Trimming took 5 bases from V and 4 from J, leaving 14 bases between them. The CDR3 is CASSRSGSGNEKLFF. The DNA of the CDR3 is TGTGCCAGCAGCCGGTCAGGGTCGGGTAATGAAAAACTGTTTTTT.

The V gene is TRBV6-5, the J gene TRBJ2-2; 11 nucleotides line up with TRBD2. CDR3 size: 16 residues. Germline loops: CDR1 MNHEY, CDR2 SVGAGI. Trimming took 2 bases from V and 13 from J; bases not matched to a gene: 12. The CDR3 DNA reads TGTGCCAGCAGTTACGACGTTGGTAGCGGGGGGGGCGTGCTGTTTTTT. This encodes CASSYDVGSGGGVLFF.